Included here is one T cell receptor (beta chain) sequence, with context. What it binds is not known. With 3 bases removed from V and 4 bases from J, the gap between germline ends came to 11 bases. The CDR3 loop spans 13 amino acids. CDR1 SGHRS and CDR2 YFSETQ come from the germline V gene. These data belong to a study of follicular helper T cells after annual influenza vaccination. Study-wide points: Day 7 ICOS+CD38+ clones were most often found later in ICOS-CD38- cTfh cells. Change in circulating plasmablasts correlated with ICOS+CD38+ cTfh clonality change.

Sequencing of TCRB used Survey level resolution. This table comes from immunoSEQ multiplex PCR, and its TCRdb copy is limited to in-frame clones, with some not included. The sample lists 13,000 to 15,000 clones, about four fifths occurring once. Indicated time point: 2014-2015 season, pre-vaccination. Per time point, roughly 35-100 mL of blood was sampled. This TCR was sampled from an adult who received the influenza vaccine. The gene calls are TRBV5-1 and TRBJ2-7; possible D gene TRBD1, 6 bases. The sample was CXCR5- memory CD4+ T cells sorted from blood, taken on the day of influenza vaccination. CDR3: CASSSGQKYEQYF. The CDR3 coding sequence is TGCGCCAGCAGCTCGGGACAAAAATACGAGCAGTACTTC.